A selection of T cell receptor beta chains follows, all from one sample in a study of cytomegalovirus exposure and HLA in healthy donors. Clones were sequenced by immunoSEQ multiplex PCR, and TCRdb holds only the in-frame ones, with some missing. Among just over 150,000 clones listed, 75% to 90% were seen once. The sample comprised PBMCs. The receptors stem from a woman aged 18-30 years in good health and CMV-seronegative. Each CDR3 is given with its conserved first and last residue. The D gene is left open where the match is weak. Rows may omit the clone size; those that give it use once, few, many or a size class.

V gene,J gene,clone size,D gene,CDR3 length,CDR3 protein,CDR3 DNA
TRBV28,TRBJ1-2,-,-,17,CASSLRAAEGRGYGYTF,TGTGCCAGCAGTTTACGGGCAGCGGAAGGGAGGGGCTATGGCTACACCTTC
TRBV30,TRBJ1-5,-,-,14,CAWGVRGRIQPQHF,TGTGCCTGGGGCGTACGAGGTCGGATTCAGCCCCAGCATTTT
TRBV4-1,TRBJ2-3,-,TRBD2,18,CASSQGSGGVITTDTQYF,TGCGCCAGCAGCCAAGGTAGCGGGGGGGTTATTACCACAGATACGCAGTATTTT
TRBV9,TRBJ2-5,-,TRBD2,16,CASSSQLAGGQETQYF,TGTGCCAGCAGCTCCCAGCTAGCGGGGGGCCAAGAGACCCAGTACTTC
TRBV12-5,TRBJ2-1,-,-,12,CASGLISTRRFF,TGTGCTAGTGGTTTGATATCGACTAGGCGGTTCTTC
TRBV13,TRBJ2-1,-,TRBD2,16,CASSLGRGGLYNEQFF,TGTGCCAGCAGCTTAGGGCGCGGGGGTCTTTACAATGAGCAGTTCTTC
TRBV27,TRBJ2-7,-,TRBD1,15,CASSHSGTATYEQYF,TGTGCCAGCAGCCATTCCGGGACAGCCACCTACGAGCAGTACTTC
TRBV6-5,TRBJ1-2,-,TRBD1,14,CASSLTGDPYGYTF,TGTGCCAGCAGCCTGACAGGGGATCCCTATGGCTACACCTTC
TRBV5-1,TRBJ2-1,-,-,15,CASSLEGGRYNEQFF,TGCGCCAGCAGCTTGGAGGGGGGGAGGTACAATGAGCAGTTCTTC
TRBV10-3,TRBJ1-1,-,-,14,CAISEKEMNTEAFF,TGTGCCATCAGTGAAAAGGAGATGAACACTGAAGCTTTCTTT
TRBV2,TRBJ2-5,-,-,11,CASRAVETQYF,TGTGCCAGCAGGGCCGTGGAGACCCAGTACTTC
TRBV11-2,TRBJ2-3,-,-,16,CASSSRKNTRTDTQYF,TGTGCCAGCAGCTCCCGAAAGAACACACGCACAGATACGCAGTATTTT
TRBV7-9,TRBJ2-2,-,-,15,CASSYDTTRTGELFF,TGTGCCAGCAGCTACGACACCACACGCACCGGGGAGCTGTTTTTT
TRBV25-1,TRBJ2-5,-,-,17,CASSEWWLRTGRETQYF,TGTGCCAGCAGTGAATGGTGGTTAAGGACTGGCCGAGAGACCCAGTACTTC
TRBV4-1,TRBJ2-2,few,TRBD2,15,CASSRLAENTGELFF,TGCGCCAGCAGCCGACTAGCAGAAAACACCGGGGAGCTGTTTTTT
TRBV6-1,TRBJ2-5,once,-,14,CASTLSGPQETQYF,TGTGCCAGCACCCTTAGCGGACCACAAGAGACCCAGTACTTC
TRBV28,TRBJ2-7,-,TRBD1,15,CASATQGQGYDEQYF,TGTGCCAGCGCTACTCAGGGACAGGGGTATGACGAGCAGTACTTC
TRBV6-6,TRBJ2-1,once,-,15,CASSYRGGGGNEQFF,TGTGCCAGCAGTTACAGGGGGGGCGGGGGAAATGAGCAGTTCTTC
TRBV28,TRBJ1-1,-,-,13,CASSLERGGEAFF,TGTGCCAGCAGTTTGGAGCGGGGTGGTGAAGCTTTCTTT
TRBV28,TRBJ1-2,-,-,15,CASSWGFGEGYGYTF,TGTGCCAGCAGTTGGGGGTTTGGGGAGGGATATGGCTACACCTTC
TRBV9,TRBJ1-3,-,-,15,CASSAAGSSGNTIYF,TGTGCCAGCAGCGCTGCGGGAAGCTCTGGAAACACCATATATTTT
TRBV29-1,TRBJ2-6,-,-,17,CSVGGLQPFSGANVLTF,TGCAGCGTTGGCGGGCTCCAACCGTTTTCTGGGGCCAACGTCCTGACTTTC
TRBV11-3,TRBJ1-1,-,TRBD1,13,CASSRQGGTEAFF,TGTGCCAGCAGCAGACAGGGTGGTACTGAAGCTTTCTTT